The 7 T cell receptor beta chains in this list originate from one sample, sequenced in a study of T cells in Graves' hyperthyroidism and ophthalmopathy (dated by TCRdb to the late 2010s). Library generation was performed with multiplex PCR. Sequencing was performed on an Illumina HiSeq 2000. The TCR beta CDR3 regions were amplified from the RNA transcripts. The first round of RT-PCR for the TCR CDR3 was performed with the HTBI primer set and the Qiagen OneStep RT-PCR kit. TCRdb cleaned the public reads at Q25 with fastp, built clones with MiXCR and kept in-frame beta chains. Rows with one shared CDR3 protein collapse into an entry with the most common genes and DNA. Counted in this sample were over 650,000 distinct CDR3 sequences; roughly 17% of them appeared once. The leading ten clones occupy around 8% of the sample. The sample comprised blood. These receptors originate from a man younger than 30 with Graves' hyperthyroidism.

The V call is TRBV4-1, the J call TRBJ2-7; TRBD1 matches at 7 bases. Unmatched junction bases numbered 3, after V lost 0 bases and J lost 4 bases. The CDR3 totals 14 residues. Germline CDR1 MGHRA, CDR2 YSYEKL. For the CDR3, the DNA is TGCGCCAGCAGCCAAGATAAGGGGGCGTACGAGCAGTACTTC. It encodes CASSQDKGAYEQYF.

This clonotype has a count of ten or more. The rearrangement uses TRBV11-2 and TRBJ1-1; 8 bases agree with TRBD1. The junction had 7 bases not matched to a gene; V was cut back by 4 bases and J by 3 bases. Germline V gives CDR1 SGHAT, CDR2 FQNNGV. The CDR3 runs 15 residues. The CDR3 reads CASSSGGDSYTEAFF. The CDR3 DNA reads as TGTGCCAGCAGCTCAGGGGGCGATTCGTACACTGAAGCTTTCTTT.

This clonotype has ten or more counts. V usage is TRBV12-3 or TRBV12-4 and J usage is TRBJ1-1; 7 nucleotides line up with TRBD1. V was pared by 5 bases and J by 5 bases, with 8 bases of the junction left unmatched. This CDR3 comprises 14 residues. As DNA, the CDR3 is TGTGCCAGCAGTCGACAGGGTGAGCGAACTGAAGCTTTCTTT. Protein: CASSRQGERTEAFF.

On this clonotype itself: A much larger clone differs from this one at a single base, so this may be a read error. This sequence joins TRBV3-1 and TRBJ2-7; 10 nucleotides align to TRBD1. V shed 4 bases and J 6 bases; nucleotides not matched to a gene: 9. The CDR3 totals 15 residues. Germline V CDR1 and CDR2: LGHDT, YNNKEL (reference sequence). CDR3 residues: CASSRYRDRGREQYF. CDR3 in DNA: TGTGCCAGCAGCCGCTACCGGGACAGGGGCCGCGAGCAGTACTTC.

This clonotype was seen at least ten times. The CDR3 protein is CASSSLASGYYEQYF. CDR3 DNA sequence: TGTGCCAGCAGTTCTTTGGCTAGCGGTTACTACGAGCAGTACTTC. This chain joins TRBV6-2 or TRBV6-3 and TRBJ2-7; 7 nucleotides align to TRBD2. The CDR3 runs to 15 residues. From germline, CDR1 is MNHEY and CDR2 SVGEGT. J was trimmed by 3 bases and V by 4 bases; bases with no gene match: 9.

Ten or more counts support this clonotype. The V gene is TRBV2, the J gene TRBJ2-1, with D uncertain. The CDR3 has 14 amino acids. Germline V gene lookup returns CDR1 SNHLY and CDR2 FYNNEI. With 1 base removed from V and 7 bases from J, the gap between germline ends came to 11 bases. In DNA form, the CDR3 reads TGTGCCAGCAGTGAAGGAGCCGTATCAAATGAGCAGTTCTTC. Residues: CASSEGAVSNEQFF.

This clonotype showed up just a few times. The chain uses TRBV20-1 and TRBJ2-1; 10 bases align to TRBD1. The CDR3 has 15 amino acids. Germline CDR1 is DFQATT and CDR2 is SNEGSKA (reference sequence). The CDR3 region has the DNA TGCAGCGGTTCCGGGACAGGGGTTAAGTACAATGAGCAGTTCTTC. This sequence encodes CSGSGTGVKYNEQFF.